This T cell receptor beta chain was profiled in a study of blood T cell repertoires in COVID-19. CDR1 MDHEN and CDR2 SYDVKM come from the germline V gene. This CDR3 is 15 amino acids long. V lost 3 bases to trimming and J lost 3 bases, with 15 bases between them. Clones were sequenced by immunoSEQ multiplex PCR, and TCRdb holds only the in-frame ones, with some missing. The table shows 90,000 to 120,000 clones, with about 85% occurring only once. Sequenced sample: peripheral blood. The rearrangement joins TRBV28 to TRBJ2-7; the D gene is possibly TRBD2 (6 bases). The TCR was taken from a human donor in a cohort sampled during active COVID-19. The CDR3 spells CASSLVPGVGYEQYF. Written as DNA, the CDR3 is TGTGCCAGCAGTTTGGTGCCGGGAGTAGGCTACGAGCAGTACTTC.